This is a list of T cell receptor beta chains from one sample in a study of Graves' ophthalmopathy and Graves' hyperthyroidism. MiXCR was run by TCRdb on the multiplex PCR reads, yielding one entry per CDR3 protein. Of hundreds of thousands of distinct CDR3 sequences listed, roughly 21% are singletons. Sequenced input: peripheral blood. These TCRs come from a woman in her fifties or sixties with Graves' ophthalmopathy. The CDR3 runs from the conserved cysteine through the conserved F or W. D genes are given only for firm matches. Rows give clone size only sometimes, using once, few, many, or a class for an expanded clone.

many	TRBJ2-5	TRBV12-3/TRBV12-4	NA	CASSLAGGGTSPETQYF	TGTGCCAGCAGTTTAGCGGGGGGGGGCACGTCCCCGGAGACCCAGTACTTC
NA	TRBJ2-5	TRBV6-2/TRBV6-3	TRBD1	CASRDGQGRETQYF	TGTGCCAGCAGGGACGGACAGGGAAGAGAGACCCAGTACTTC
once	TRBJ2-7	TRBV11-2	NA	CASSLAQGGYEQYF	TGTGCCAGCAGCTTAGCCCAGGGCGGGTACGAGCAGTACTTC
many	TRBJ2-2	TRBV19	NA	CASSPTEYAGELFF	TGTGCCAGTAGCCCTACAGAGTACGCCGGGGAGCTGTTTTTT
many	TRBJ2-2	TRBV4-1	NA	CASSQGPRGTGELFF	TGCGCCAGCAGCCAAGGGCCCCGGGGCACCGGGGAGCTGTTTTTT
many	TRBJ2-3	TRBV20-1	TRBD2	CSARVLLAGGPDTQYF	TGCAGTGCTAGAGTTTTGCTAGCGGGAGGGCCAGATACGCAGTATTTT
few	TRBJ2-1	TRBV29-1	TRBD1	CSVAGDRVRNEQFF	TGCAGCGTAGCCGGGGACAGGGTGAGGAATGAGCAGTTCTTC
NA	TRBJ2-7	TRBV27	TRBD2	CASMGGAREQYF	TGTGCCAGCATGGGAGGGGCTCGCGAGCAGTACTTC
NA	TRBJ2-7	TRBV7-2	NA	CASSLRTGRAYEQYF	TGTGCCAGCAGCTTAAGAACCGGGAGAGCCTACGAGCAGTACTTC
NA	TRBJ1-1	TRBV2	NA	CASSPPDGENTEAFF	TGTGCCAGCAGTCCCCCGGACGGTGAGAATACTGAAGCTTTCTTT
many	TRBJ1-1	TRBV18	TRBD1	CASSGRDRGITEAFF	TGTGCCAGCTCAGGACGGGACAGGGGAATTACTGAAGCTTTCTTT
NA	TRBJ2-7	TRBV20-1	TRBD2	CSATLIGGEQYF	TGCAGTGCCACCCTCATCGGGGGGGAGCAGTACTTC
NA	TRBJ2-2	TRBV19	NA	CASSIQRGTGELFF	TGTGCCAGTAGTATACAGAGGGGCACCGGGGAGCTGTTTTTT
many	TRBJ2-7	TRBV7-9	TRBD2	CASSPRMTSGDSYEQYF	TGTGCCAGCAGCCCACGAATGACTAGCGGGGACTCCTACGAGCAGTACTTC
many	TRBJ1-2	TRBV19	NA	CASSMSGPSRLYGYTF	TGTGCCAGTAGTATGTCCGGGCCGAGTCGGCTCTATGGCTACACCTTC
NA	TRBJ1-2	TRBV19	TRBD1	CASSITRQGAHYGYTF	TGTGCCAGTAGTATTACTCGGCAGGGGGCCCACTATGGCTACACCTTC
many	TRBJ2-7	TRBV20-1	TRBD2	CSASLAVLSFYEQYF	TGCAGTGCTAGCCTAGCGGTTTTAAGCTTCTACGAGCAGTACTTC
many	TRBJ2-7	TRBV9	TRBD2	CASSVTAGGRSEQYF	TGTGCCAGCAGCGTAACTGCGGGAGGGCGTAGCGAGCAGTACTTC
NA	TRBJ2-7	TRBV6-5	TRBD1	CASSSGTGSTFAYEQYF	TGTGCCAGCAGTTCCGGGACAGGGTCTACCTTTGCCTACGAGCAGTACTTC
many	TRBJ2-7	TRBV27	TRBD1	CASSLKGAIAYEQYF	TGTGCCAGCAGTTTAAAGGGGGCGATTGCCTACGAGCAGTACTTC
NA	TRBJ2-7	TRBV30	TRBD2	CAWSGESSGRPARLPYEQYF	TGTGCCTGGAGTGGGGAATCTAGCGGGAGGCCGGCTAGGCTGCCTTACGAGCAGTACTTC
many	TRBJ1-2	TRBV2	NA	CASTPRGVYGYTF	TGTGCCAGCACCCCAAGGGGGGTCTATGGCTACACCTTC
few	TRBJ1-1	TRBV6-5	NA	CASSYSYIIRGTEAFF	TGTGCCAGCAGTTACTCCTACATAATCAGAGGCACTGAAGCTTTCTTT
many	TRBJ1-5	TRBV28	TRBD1	CASSLETGGRGHF	TGTGCCAGCAGTTTAGAGACAGGGGGCCGAGGGCATTTT
NA	TRBJ2-4	TRBV12-3/TRBV12-4	TRBD2	CASSLTSGTNIQYF	TGTGCCAGCAGCTTAACTAGCGGGACAAACATTCAGTACTTC
many	TRBJ2-7	TRBV28	NA	CASTPRGSGSSEQYF	TGTGCCAGCACCCCACGGGGTAGCGGCTCATCCGAGCAGTACTTC
many	TRBJ2-7	TRBV19	TRBD2	CASTPFGAGGSQVAEQYF	TGTGCCAGTACCCCGTTTGGGGCGGGAGGCTCCCAAGTGGCTGAGCAGTACTTC
many	TRBJ2-7	TRBV6-4	TRBD2	CASKGLANNLEGYEQYF	TGTGCCAGCAAGGGACTAGCGAACAACCTAGAGGGTTACGAGCAGTACTTC